This TCR beta chain was retrieved from a study of blood T cell repertoires in COVID-19. The overall study: Samples came from the United States, Italy and Spain, spanning acute and convalescent COVID-19. PBMCs, B-cell-depleted T cells, or T cells provided the cDNA or gDNA that made up the material.

Original handling: Reference gene primers were amplified, and this amplification served to estimate nucleated cell counts. Profiled with immunoSEQ multiplex PCR; TCRdb holds only in-frame clones, not every one. That table is the source of V, J and clone size, and D and trimming were worked out from the DNA. The table has about 44,000 clones, about 88% seen once. This receptor was taken from a man between 65 and 85 years old with active COVID-19. Sequencing input: peripheral blood.

The CDR3 reads CASSIRDRAMNTEAFF. In nucleotides, the CDR3 is TGCGCCAGCAGCATAAGGGACAGGGCAATGAACACTGAAGCTTTCTTT. The chain has TRBV5-1 and TRBJ1-1; TRBD1 aligns across 9 bases. Germline V gives CDR1 SGHRS, CDR2 YFSETQ. Trimming took 4 bases from V and 0 from J; bases not matched to a gene: 7. This CDR3 has 16 amino acids.